The T cell receptor (beta chain) under discussion was sequenced for a study of blood T cell repertoires in COVID-19. The CDR3 length is 14 residues. Trimming took 4 bases from V and 0 from J, leaving 10 bases between them. Germline CDR1 SGHRS, CDR2 YFSETQ. The table came from immunoSEQ multiplex PCR; TCRdb's copy has only in-frame clones and leaves some out. The repertoire holds about 150,000 clones, with approximately 78% as singletons. The source is a man of 80 years or more with acute or convalescent COVID-19. This sequence joins TRBV5-1 and TRBJ2-5, with no clear D. Sequenced input: peripheral blood. CDR3 coding DNA: TGCGCCAGCAGCCAACAGAGTTACCAAGAGACCCAGTACTTC. Amino acids: CASSQQSYQETQYF.